These T cell receptor beta chains were read from a single sample in a study of cytomegalovirus exposure and HLA in healthy donors. The method was immunoSEQ multiplex PCR; TCRdb's version includes in-frame clones alone and lacks a portion of them. Here the sample spans about 130,000 clones, 80% being singletons. Material for sequencing was PBMCs. These receptors came from a male donor in good health and CMV-seronegative. CDR3s include the opening cysteine and the closing phenylalanine or tryptophan. A D gene is named only where the DNA matches it firmly. Clone size, where shown, is once, few, many, or a class for clones that have expanded.

TRBV6-4	TRBJ1-2	-	TRBD1	CASSPDRGSYGYTF	TGTGCCAGCAGCCCGGACAGGGGCTCCTATGGCTACACCTTC
TRBV19	TRBJ1-3	-	-	CATGQSLGGNTIYF	TGTGCCACCGGACAGAGCCTGGGTGGAAACACCATATATTTT
TRBV4-2	TRBJ2-3	-	TRBD1	CASSQEFGTGGLDTQYF	TGTGCCAGCAGCCAAGAATTTGGGACAGGGGGATTAGATACGCAGTATTTT
TRBV5-8	TRBJ1-5	once	-	CASSLEGMPQPQHF	TGTGCCAGCAGCTTGGAGGGGATGCCGCAGCCCCAGCATTTT
TRBV29-1	TRBJ1-2	few	-	CSVDPTGYGYTF	TGCAGCGTTGATCCAACAGGATATGGCTACACCTTC
TRBV15	TRBJ2-3	-	TRBD1	CATSRDRQGADTQYF	TGTGCCACCAGCAGAGATCGACAGGGAGCAGATACGCAGTATTTT
TRBV30	TRBJ1-3	once	-	CAWSAVGNTIYF	TGTGCCTGGAGTGCGGTCGGAAACACCATATATTTT
TRBV6-7	TRBJ2-3	-	-	CASRGAKSTDTQYF	TGTGCCAGCAGAGGGGCAAAAAGCACAGATACGCAGTATTTT
TRBV19	TRBJ2-3	-	-	CASSIVSTAYTQYF	TGTGCCAGTAGTATCGTGAGTACAGCCTATACGCAGTATTTT
TRBV5-4	TRBJ2-3	few	-	CASSLEREMGDTQYF	TGTGCCAGCAGCTTGGAACGGGAGATGGGAGATACGCAGTATTTT
TRBV5-8	TRBJ2-1	-	TRBD1	CASSTDRGRYNEQFF	TGTGCCAGCAGCACGGACAGGGGGCGGTACAATGAGCAGTTCTTC
TRBV9	TRBJ1-1	-	-	CASSVGGPNTEAFF	TGTGCCAGCAGCGTAGGGGGGCCCAACACTGAAGCTTTCTTT
TRBV7-6	TRBJ1-1	-	-	CASSFQAHTEAFF	TGTGCCAGCAGCTTCCAGGCTCACACTGAAGCTTTCTTT
TRBV11-2	TRBJ2-7	-	TRBD1	CASSLAGQGDSEQYF	TGTGCCAGCAGCTTAGCCGGACAGGGGGATTCCGAGCAGTACTTC
TRBV9	TRBJ2-3	-	TRBD2	CASSAPLSGVGRDTQYF	TGTGCCAGCAGCGCCCCCCTTAGCGGGGTAGGGAGAGATACGCAGTATTTT
TRBV9	TRBJ1-3	-	-	CASSGVAGALISGNTIYF	TGTGCCAGCAGCGGAGTGGCAGGGGCCCTTATCTCTGGAAACACCATATATTTT
TRBV7-9	TRBJ2-1	-	TRBD2	CASSLGGDYLRHEQFF	TGTGCCAGCAGCCTCGGGGGGGACTACCTCCGACATGAGCAGTTCTTC
TRBV5-1	TRBJ2-7	once	-	CASSPSGTRSYEQYF	TGCGCCAGCAGCCCATCCGGGACAAGATCCTACGAGCAGTACTTC
TRBV29-1	TRBJ1-4	-	-	CSGTDNEKLFF	TGCAGCGGGACAGATAATGAAAAACTGTTTTTT
TRBV5-1	TRBJ2-7	-	-	CASSPAATGYYEQYF	TGCGCCAGCAGCCCGGCCGCAACTGGGTACTACGAGCAGTACTTC
TRBV4-1	TRBJ1-5	-	TRBD1	CASSRRDSPSNQPQHF	TGCGCCAGCAGCCGACGGGACAGCCCTAGCAATCAGCCCCAGCATTTT
TRBV6-6	TRBJ2-1	-	TRBD2	CASSRTSDNEQFF	TGTGCCAGCAGTCGGACTAGCGACAATGAGCAGTTCTTC
TRBV19	TRBJ1-1	-	-	CASSIDEDTEAFF	TGTGCCAGTAGTATAGATGAGGACACTGAAGCTTTCTTT
TRBV15	TRBJ1-5	-	-	CATSRDRNSNQPQHF	TGTGCCACCAGCAGGGACAGAAATAGCAATCAGCCCCAGCATTTT
TRBV5-4	TRBJ1-1	-	-	CASSDRSFGAFF	TGTGCCAGCAGCGACAGGTCGTTTGGAGCTTTCTTT
TRBV30	TRBJ2-5	-	-	CAWRGQIQETQYF	TGTGCCTGGAGAGGACAGATTCAAGAGACCCAGTACTTC
TRBV14	TRBJ2-5	-	TRBD1	CASSQEGTVFRPQYF	TGTGCCAGCAGCCAAGAGGGGACAGTTTTTCGGCCCCAGTACTTC
TRBV6-5	TRBJ1-3	-	-	CASSYRGHSGNTIYF	TGTGCCAGCAGTTACCGGGGTCACTCTGGAAACACCATATATTTT
TRBV11-2	TRBJ2-7	few	TRBD1	CASSRTGTGYEQYF	TGTGCCAGCAGTAGAACCGGGACAGGGTACGAGCAGTACTTC
TRBV5-5	TRBJ2-7	-	-	CASSLVGENSYEQYF	TGTGCCAGCAGCTTGGTAGGAGAAAACTCCTACGAGCAGTACTTC
TRBV10-3	TRBJ2-3	-	-	CAIQGTGTDTQYF	TGTGCCATACAGGGTACGGGCACAGATACGCAGTATTTT
TRBV15	TRBJ1-6	-	-	CATSREGGKNSPLHF	TGTGCCACCAGCAGAGAAGGAGGGAAGAATTCACCCCTCCACTTT
TRBV6-1	TRBJ2-1	-	TRBD1	CASSVQGIYNEQFF	TGTGCCAGCAGTGTACAGGGGATTTACAATGAGCAGTTCTTC
TRBV6-5	TRBJ2-7	-	TRBD1	CASSYSDRGYEQYF	TGTGCCAGCAGTTACTCGGACAGGGGCTACGAGCAGTACTTC
TRBV9	TRBJ1-1	-	-	CASSAGQGTEAFF	TGTGCCAGCAGCGCCGGTCAGGGGACTGAAGCTTTCTTT
TRBV25-1	TRBJ1-1	few	-	CASSESGRGLGAFF	TGTGCCAGCAGTGAAAGTGGAAGAGGGCTCGGGGCTTTCTTT
TRBV4-2	TRBJ2-6	-	-	CASSPSDGGSGANVLTF	TGTGCCAGCAGCCCTTCGGACGGGGGCTCTGGGGCCAACGTCCTGACTTTC
TRBV28	TRBJ1-2	-	-	CASSWGGYGYTF	TGTGCCAGCAGTTGGGGGGGCTATGGCTACACCTTC
TRBV4-2	TRBJ1-3	few	-	CASSQEGVGAGRIVSGNTIYF	TGTGCCAGCAGCCAAGAAGGGGTAGGGGCCGGGAGAATCGTCTCTGGAAACACCATATATTTT
TRBV28	TRBJ2-7	once	TRBD1	CASSLPGQGWQYF	TGTGCCAGCAGTCTACCGGGACAGGGATGGCAGTACTTC
TRBV19	TRBJ1-5	-	TRBD1	CASGQTGLQPQHF	TGTGCCAGTGGACAGACAGGGCTTCAGCCCCAGCATTTT
TRBV21-1	TRBJ1-2	-	-	CASSNSIEHGYTF	TGTGCCAGCAGCAATTCAATAGAACATGGCTACACCTTC
TRBV5-1	TRBJ1-4	-	TRBD1	CASSLVGTGGEKLFF	TGCGCCAGCAGCTTGGTCGGGACAGGGGGCGAAAAACTGTTTTTT
TRBV7-8	TRBJ1-6	-	-	CASSLNQGNSPLHF	TGTGCCAGCAGCTTAAACCAGGGGAATTCACCCCTCCACTTT